One TCR beta chain is described in this entry. The data derive from a study of cytomegalovirus exposure and HLA in healthy donors. Trimming removed 5 bases from V and 2 bases from J, with 9 bases in between. In germline, CDR1 is MDHEN, CDR2 SYDVKM. The CDR3 is 13 residues long. The PCR used 60 Vbeta and 13 Jbeta primers. TCRdb's table, derived via immunoSEQ multiplex PCR, lists solely in-frame clones and lacks some. The sample yields over 120,000 clones, less than 85% seen once. The sequence was obtained from an older woman in good health and CMV-seropositive. The rearrangement links TRBV28 to TRBJ2-5; no firm D call. The sample consisted of PBMCs. CDR3 nucleotides: TGTGCCAGCAGTAGGAGCGTTCAAGAGACCCAGTACTTC. Its translation: CASSRSVQETQYF.